These 5 T cell receptor beta chains came from one sample sequenced in a study of blood T cell repertoires in COVID-19. Repertoires were generated with immunoSEQ multiplex PCR, while TCRdb's copy carries only in-frame clones and drops some. The sample carries about 60,000 clones, more than 80% recorded once. The sequenced sample consisted of peripheral blood. The receptors were gathered from a human donor with active COVID-19. The donor label of this sample is uncertain.

The gene calls are TRBV5-1 and TRBJ2-7, with a tentative D call TRBD1 (5 bases). The CDR3 is 17 residues long. The V and J ends lost 2 bases and 0 bases respectively, with 18 bases between them. Germline loops: CDR1 SGHRS, CDR2 YFSETQ. The CDR3 loop reads CASSLHRFGDPSYEQYF. The CDR3 nucleotides are TGCGCCAGCAGCTTACACAGGTTCGGTGACCCCTCCTACGAGCAGTACTTC.

The rearrangement links TRBV28 to TRBJ1-1; tentatively, D is TRBD1 (5 bases). The germline CDR1 and CDR2 sequences are MDHEN and SYDVKM. The ends were cut back, 6 bases at V and 1 base at J, with 9 bases in the middle. This CDR3 is built from 13 residues. The CDR3 DNA reads as TGTGCCAGCAGGCTCAGGGCGAACACTGAAGCTTTCTTT. Protein product: CASRLRANTEAFF.

This chain links TRBV7-2 with TRBJ1-6; tentative D call: TRBD1 (6 bases). This CDR3 is 14 amino acids long. Germline CDR1 and CDR2: SGHTA and FQGNSA. The ends were cut back, 4 bases at V and 7 bases at J, with 11 bases in the middle. CDR3 residues: CASSSNRVNSPLHF. Here the CDR3 DNA reads TGTGCCAGCAGCTCCAACAGGGTAAATTCACCCCTCCACTTT.

The V gene is TRBV20-1, the J gene TRBJ1-6; TRBD1 is a possible D gene (5 bases). Germline V CDR1 and CDR2: DFQATT, SNEGSKA (reference sequence). Trimming took 3 bases from V and 6 from J, leaving 15 bases between them. CDR3 length: 15 amino acids. The CDR3 bases are TGCAGTGCTAGTTCGCCAGGGAAAGTTAATTCACCCCTCCACTTT. Protein product: CSASSPGKVNSPLHF.

The V and J genes are TRBV28 and TRBJ2-7; 8 bases fit TRBD1. V shed 3 bases, J shed 0 bases, and the junction held 7 bases outside the gene matches. Germline V gives CDR1 MDHEN, CDR2 SYDVKM. The CDR3 has 16 residues. The chain's CDR3 is CASSFRTGRSSYEQYF. The CDR3 DNA reads as TGTGCCAGCAGTTTCAGGACAGGGCGGAGCTCCTACGAGCAGTACTTC. Drawing the rest from reference TRBV28 and TRBJ2-7, the complete variable domain is DVKVTQSSRYLVKRTGEKVFLECVQDMDHENMFWYRQDPGLGLRLIYFSYDVKMKEKGDIPEGYSVSREKKERFSLILESASTNQTSMYLCASSFRTGRSSYEQYFGPGTRLTVT.